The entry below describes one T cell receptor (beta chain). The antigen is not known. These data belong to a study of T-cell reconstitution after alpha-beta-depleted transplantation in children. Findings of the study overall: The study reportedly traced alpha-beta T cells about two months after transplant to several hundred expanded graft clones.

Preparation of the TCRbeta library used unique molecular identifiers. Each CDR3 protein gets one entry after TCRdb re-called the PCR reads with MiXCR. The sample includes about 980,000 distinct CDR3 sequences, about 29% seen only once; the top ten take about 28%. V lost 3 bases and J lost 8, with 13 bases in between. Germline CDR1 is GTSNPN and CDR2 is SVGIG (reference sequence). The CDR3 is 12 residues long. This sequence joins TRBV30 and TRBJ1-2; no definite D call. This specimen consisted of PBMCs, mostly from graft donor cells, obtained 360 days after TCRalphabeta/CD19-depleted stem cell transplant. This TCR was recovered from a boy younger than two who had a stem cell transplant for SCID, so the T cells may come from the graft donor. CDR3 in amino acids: CAWRREVGGYTF. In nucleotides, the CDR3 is TGTGCCTGGAGAAGAGAGGTCGGCGGCTACACCTTC.